The subject of this entry is one T cell receptor (beta chain). This sample is part of a study of blood T cell repertoires in COVID-19. Study-wide context: COVID-19 samples from acute and convalescent phases originated in the United States, Italy and Spain. Sources were T cells, B-cell-depleted T cells, or PBMCs; the material itself was cDNA or gDNA.

In the authors' methods: Amplified reference gene primers provided the basis for estimating nucleated cell counts. TCRdb's table, derived via immunoSEQ multiplex PCR, lists solely in-frame clones and lacks some. D and trimming come from the DNA, and the V and J calls and clone size come from that table. The sample includes approximately 100,000 clones, roughly 84% of them seen just once. The sequenced sample consisted of peripheral blood. The receptor was derived from a man between 60 and 75 years old with acute or convalescent COVID-19.

The CDR3 bases are TGTGCCAGCAGCCACCAGGCTGGGTCTTACGGTGAAAAACTGTTTTTT. Translating it yields CASSHQAGSYGEKLFF. This chain connects TRBV3-1 (or the pseudogene TRBV3-2) to TRBJ1-4, with D unclear. There are 16 residues in the CDR3. Germline V gene data show CDR1 as LGHDT and CDR2 as YNNKEL (reference sequence). Trimming removed 3 bases at V and 7 bases at J, with 18 bases between.